Sequencing of this T cell receptor beta chain was carried out in a study of cytomegalovirus exposure and HLA in healthy donors. The wider study: Earlier findings included some 100 million unique TCR beta sequences obtained from around 180 million T cells. Study-level points and caveats: Near-uniform donor sequencing depth was presumed by presence/absence analyses. No immune exposure information besides CMV serostatus was available. As confirmed in vitro, a few CMV-associated chains were specific for CMV antigens.

The PCR was carried out with 60 Vbeta primers and 13 Jbeta primers. The table came from immunoSEQ multiplex PCR; TCRdb's copy has only in-frame clones and leaves some out. Of about 160,000 clones in the sample, around 70% were seen once. CDR1 is MGHRA, CDR2 YSYEKL, per germline. The CDR3 loop spans 17 amino acids. The V and J ends lost 1 base and 6 bases, in that order; junction bases with no gene match: 13. This clone was seen a handful of times. Its target is unknown. The sample was PBMCs. The sequence was obtained from a man in his late teens or twenties in good health and CMV-seropositive. V and J are TRBV4-1 and TRBJ2-5; 8 bases agree with TRBD2. The chain's CDR3 is CASSQGLAGQTRKTQYF. In nucleotides, the CDR3 is TGCGCCAGCAGCCAAGGATTAGCGGGACAAACAAGGAAGACCCAGTACTTC.